Here is one T cell receptor (beta chain) with its context. The antigen is undetermined. The CDR3 has 14 residues. CDR1 is LGHNA, CDR2 YSLEER, per germline. V lost 3 bases to trimming and J lost 3 bases; unmatched junction nucleotides: 2. The PCR employed 60 Vbeta primers together with 13 Jbeta primers. In the original analysis: A later analysis tallied approximately 80 million unique TCR beta chains, around 11 million of them shared. Generated by immunoSEQ multiplex PCR, the TCRdb table keeps only in-frame clones and is missing some. That table furnishes V, J and clone size, whereas the DNA furnished D and trimming. The sample lists more than 95,000 clones, about 79% occurring once. The sample is drawn from a study of cytomegalovirus exposure and HLA in healthy donors. Study results and limitations: It was confirmed in vitro that a few of the CMV-associated chains were specific for CMV antigens. In a later analysis, HLA-associated beta chains showed higher expansion and lower generation probabilities than comparable chains.

This TCR derives from a man aged 45-65 years in good health and CMV-seronegative. Sequencing input: PBMCs. The V gene is TRBV4-3, the J gene TRBJ2-7; 10 bases match TRBD2. The CDR3 DNA reads TGCGCCAGCAGCCACTTAGCGGGGGGCTACGAGCAGTACTTC. It is translated as CASSHLAGGYEQYF.